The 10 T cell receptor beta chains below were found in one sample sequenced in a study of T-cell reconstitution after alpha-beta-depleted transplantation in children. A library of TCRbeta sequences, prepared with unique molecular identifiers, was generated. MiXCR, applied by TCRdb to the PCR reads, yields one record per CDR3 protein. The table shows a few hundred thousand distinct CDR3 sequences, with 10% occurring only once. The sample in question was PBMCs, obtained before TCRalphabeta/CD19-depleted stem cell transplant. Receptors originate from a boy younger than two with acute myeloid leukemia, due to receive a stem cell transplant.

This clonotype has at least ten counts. CDR3 region: CASSFGLINEKLFF. The CDR3 region has the DNA TGCGCCAGCAGCTTCGGACTGATCAATGAAAAACTGTTTTTT. This rearrangement joins TRBV5-1 to TRBJ1-4, with D unresolved. V was cut by 2 bases and J by 5 bases, with 10 bases left in between. The germline gives CDR1 SGHRS, CDR2 YFSETQ. CDR3 length: 14 residues. The full variable domain, with the rest looked up from reference TRBV5-1 and TRBJ1-4, is KAGVTQTPRYLIKTRGQQVTLSCSPISGHRSVSWYQQTPGQGLQFLFEYFSETQRNKGNFPGRFSGRQFSNSRSEMNVSTLELGDSALYLCASSFGLINEKLFFGSGTQLSVL.

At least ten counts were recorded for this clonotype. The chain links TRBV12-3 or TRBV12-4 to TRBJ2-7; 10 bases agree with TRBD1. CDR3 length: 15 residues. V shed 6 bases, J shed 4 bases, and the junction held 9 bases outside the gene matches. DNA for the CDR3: TGTGCCAGCAGCTTACCGGGACAGGGGAGGTACGAGCAGTACTTC. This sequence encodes CASSLPGQGRYEQYF.

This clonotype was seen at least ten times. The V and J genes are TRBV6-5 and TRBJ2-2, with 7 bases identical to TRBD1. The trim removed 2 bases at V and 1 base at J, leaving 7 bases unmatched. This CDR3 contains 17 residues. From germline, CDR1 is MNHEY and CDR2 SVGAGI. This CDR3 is CASSYARQGGNTGELFF. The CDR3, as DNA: TGTGCCAGCAGTTACGCTCGACAGGGTGGGAACACCGGGGAGCTGTTTTTT.

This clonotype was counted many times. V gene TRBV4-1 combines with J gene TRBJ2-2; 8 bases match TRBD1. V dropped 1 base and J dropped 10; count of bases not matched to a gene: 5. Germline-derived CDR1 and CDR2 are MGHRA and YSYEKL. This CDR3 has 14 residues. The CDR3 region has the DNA TGCGCCAGCAGCCAAGGGGACAGGAGCGAGGAGCTGTTTTTT. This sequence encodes CASSQGDRSEELFF.

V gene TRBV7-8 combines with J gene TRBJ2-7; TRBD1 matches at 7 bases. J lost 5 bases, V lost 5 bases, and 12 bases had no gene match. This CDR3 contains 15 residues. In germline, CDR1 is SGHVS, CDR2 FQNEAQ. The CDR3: CASSPYLQGSHEQYF. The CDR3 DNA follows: TGTGCCAGCAGCCCCTATCTACAGGGGTCCCACGAGCAGTACTTC.

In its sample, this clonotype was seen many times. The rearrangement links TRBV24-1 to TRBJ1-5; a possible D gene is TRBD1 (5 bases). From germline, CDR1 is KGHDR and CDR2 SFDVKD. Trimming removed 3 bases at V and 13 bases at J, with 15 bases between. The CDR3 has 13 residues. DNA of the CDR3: TGTGCCACCAGTGATGGTCGGGACGTCCCTCAGCATTTT. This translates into CATSDGRDVPQHF.

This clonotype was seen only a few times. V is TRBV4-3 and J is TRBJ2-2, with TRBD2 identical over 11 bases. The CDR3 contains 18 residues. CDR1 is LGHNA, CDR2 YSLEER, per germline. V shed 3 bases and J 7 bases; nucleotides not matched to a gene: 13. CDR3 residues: CASSHASSGRSWNGELFF. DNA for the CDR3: TGCGCCAGCAGCCACGCCTCTAGCGGGAGGAGTTGGAACGGGGAGCTGTTTTTT.

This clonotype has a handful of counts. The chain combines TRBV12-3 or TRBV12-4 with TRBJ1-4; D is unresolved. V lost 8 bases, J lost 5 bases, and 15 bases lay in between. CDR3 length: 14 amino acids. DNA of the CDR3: TGTGCCAGCGGCGACCGGGAGAAGAATGAAAAACTGTTTTTT. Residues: CASGDREKNEKLFF.

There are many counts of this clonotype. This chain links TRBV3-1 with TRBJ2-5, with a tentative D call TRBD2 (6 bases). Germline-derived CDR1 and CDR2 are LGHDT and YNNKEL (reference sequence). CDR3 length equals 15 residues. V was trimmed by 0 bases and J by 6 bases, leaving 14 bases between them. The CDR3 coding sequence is TGTGCCAGCAGCCAAGATTCGACTAGGCTACAGACCCAGTACTTC. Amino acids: CASSQDSTRLQTQYF.

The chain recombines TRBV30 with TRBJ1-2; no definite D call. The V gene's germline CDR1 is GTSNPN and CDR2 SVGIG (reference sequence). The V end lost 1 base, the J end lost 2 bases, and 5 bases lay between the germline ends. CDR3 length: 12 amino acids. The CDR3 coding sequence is TGTGCCTGGAGTGGCGGCAACTATGGCTACACCTTC. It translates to CAWSGGNYGYTF.